This T cell receptor (beta chain) emerged from a study of cytomegalovirus exposure and HLA in healthy donors. Regarding the study as a whole: In a later analysis, first-cohort TCR clusters were found to tend to co-occur in the approximately 120 validation repertoires. Three chains tied to CMV proved CMV antigen-specific in vitro. Some public TCRs appeared in many individuals, while most sequences were rare.

The validation cohort, a group of under 150 subjects, included the donors and was separate from the approximately 660-subject first cohort. Profiled with immunoSEQ multiplex PCR; TCRdb holds only in-frame clones, not every one. The sample contains about 73,000 clones, approximately 96% of which appear only once. For this clone: Its antigen is still unknown.

Material for sequencing was PBMCs. The sequence came from a man aged 18 to 29 in good health and CMV-seronegative.

CDR3 sequence reads: CASSPPSGINGYTF. In DNA form, the CDR3 reads TGTGCCAGCTCACCACCGTCAGGGATCAATGGCTACACCTTC. J is TRBJ1-2 and V is TRBV18, with TRBD1 as a possible D gene (5 bases). The CDR3 extends over 14 amino acids. V lost 0 bases, J lost 6 bases, and 11 bases lay in between. CDR1 is KGHSH and CDR2 is LQKENI in the germline V gene.